This T cell receptor (beta chain) derives from a study of T cell changes during pregnancy in multiple sclerosis. Sequencing was performed with immunoSEQ multiplex PCR; in TCRdb, only in-frame clones are kept and a portion is missing. Counted here are around 100,000 clones, approximately 90% occurring once; the ten biggest clones make up more than 1.5%. This specimen consisted of peripheral blood, obtained in the third trimester of pregnancy. The receptor comes from a female donor with multiple sclerosis, enrolled in a pregnancy study.

The CDR3 spells CASRQRRHYGYTF. Written as DNA, the CDR3 is TGTGCCAGCAGACAGAGAAGACACTATGGCTACACCTTC. The chain employs TRBV28 and TRBJ1-2; no clear D. V lost 6 bases to trimming and J lost 3 bases, with 11 bases between them. This CDR3 is 13 amino acids long. Germline V lookup: CDR1 MDHEN, CDR2 SYDVKM.